The 28 T cell receptor beta chains below come from one sample, sequenced in a study of cytomegalovirus exposure and HLA in healthy donors. Primers for the PCR totalled 60 Vbeta and 13 Jbeta. TCRdb keeps only in-frame clones here, not all; method: immunoSEQ multiplex PCR. The sample shows roughly 180,000 clones, roughly 85% of them seen only once. The sample was PBMCs. The receptors come from a boy between 2 and 15 years old in good health and CMV-seronegative.

This sequence joins TRBV2 and TRBJ1-1; D might be TRBD1 (5 bases). Trimming shortened V by 7 bases and J by 9 bases, and 15 bases separated the two germline ends. Germline loops: CDR1 SNHLY, CDR2 FYNNEI. This CDR3 comprises 12 residues. CDR3 loop: CASNLGGGQAFF. CDR3 nucleotides: TGTGCCAGCAACCTCGGGGGGGGTCAAGCTTTCTTT. Using reference TRBV2 and TRBJ1-1 for the parts outside the CDR3, the full variable domain is EPEVTQTPSHQVTQMGQEVILRCVPISNHLYFYWYRQILGQKVEFLVSFYNNEISEKSEIFDDQFSVERPDGSNFTLKIRSTKLEDSAMYFCASNLGGGQAFFGQGTRLTVV.

The J gene is TRBJ2-1, the V gene TRBV27; 7 bases line up with TRBD2. The V gene's germline CDR1 is MNHEY and CDR2 SMNVEV (reference sequence). CDR3 size: 17 residues. The junction had 11 bases not matched to a gene; V was cut back by 5 bases and J by 1 base. The CDR3 is CASSPPLGRESYNEQFF. CDR3 DNA: TGTGCCAGCAGTCCCCCTCTAGGGAGGGAGTCCTACAATGAGCAGTTCTTC.

The chain joins TRBV11-1 to TRBJ1-2, with 9 positions matching TRBD1. Germline CDR1 SGHAT, CDR2 FQDESV (reference sequence). The J segment lost 3 bases and the V segment lost 5 bases, leaving 7 bases of the junction unmatched. The CDR3 spans 15 residues. The DNA of the CDR3 is TGTGCCAGCAGCACTCCGGGACAGGGTGACTATGGCTACACCTTC. Its protein is CASSTPGQGDYGYTF.

The sample holds a few counts of this clone. Other nucleotide sequences in the sample specify the same CDR3. V usage is TRBV6-4 and J usage is TRBJ2-1; 10 bases agree with TRBD2. Per germline, CDR1 MRHNA and CDR2 SNTAGT. The CDR3 loop spans 13 amino acids. Germline trimming cut 5 bases from V and 8 bases from J; bases unmatched to any gene: 3. DNA of the CDR3: TGTGCCAGCAGTCAGCGGGAGGGGGATGAGCAGTTCTTC. It encodes CASSQREGDEQFF.

The V call is TRBV9, the J call TRBJ2-3, with 10 bases matching TRBD1. The CDR3 spans 16 residues. The germline gives CDR1 SGDLS, CDR2 YYNGEE. Trimming cost V 2 bases and J 2 bases; bases outside gene matches: 5. This chain's CDR3 is CASSVAGTGATDTQYF. CDR3 sequence (DNA): TGTGCCAGCAGCGTCGCCGGGACAGGGGCCACAGATACGCAGTATTTT.

This chain uses TRBV9 with TRBJ1-6; perhaps TRBD1 as D (6 bases). Germline V CDR1 and CDR2: SGDLS, YYNGEE. The CDR3 sequence is 17 residues long. V lost 4 bases, J lost 4 bases, and 18 bases lay in between. This CDR3 reads CASSSGQSLGYNSPLHF. The DNA for the CDR3 is TGTGCCAGCAGCTCCGGACAGTCCTTGGGATATAATTCACCCCTCCACTTT.

This clone has a single count. V gene TRBV5-1 combines with J gene TRBJ1-2; D not certain. Germline lookup yields CDR1 SGHRS and CDR2 YFSETQ. The CDR3 contains 16 residues. Trimming took 2 bases from V and 0 from J, leaving 14 bases between them. DNA of the CDR3: TGCGCCAGCAGCTTAACCGGTAGTTTAGCTAACTATGGCTACACCTTC. Protein sequence: CASSLTGSLANYGYTF. Complete variable domain (other parts from reference TRBV5-1 and TRBJ1-2): KAGVTQTPRYLIKTRGQQVTLSCSPISGHRSVSWYQQTPGQGLQFLFEYFSETQRNKGNFPGRFSGRQFSNSRSEMNVSTLELGDSALYLCASSLTGSLANYGYTFGSGTRLTVV.

This sequence joins TRBV4-2 and TRBJ1-5; 8 bases are shared with TRBD1. J lost 5 bases, V lost 0 bases, and 6 bases had no gene match. Per the germline V gene, CDR1 is LGHNA and CDR2 is YNFKEQ. CDR3 size: 16 residues. The CDR3 loop reads CASSQERTGYYQPQHF. The CDR3 DNA reads TGTGCCAGCAGCCAAGAAAGGACAGGGTATTATCAGCCCCAGCATTTT.

The chain joins TRBV10-3 to TRBJ1-1, with 10 nucleotides matching TRBD1. The CDR3 is made up of 15 amino acids. Germline V gives CDR1 ENHRY, CDR2 SYGVKD. V dropped 6 bases and J dropped 3; count of bases not matched to a gene: 7. CDR3 in amino acids: CAISPGQGTYTEAFF. For the CDR3, the DNA is TGTGCCATCAGCCCGGGACAGGGGACCTACACTGAAGCTTTCTTT.

The chain uses TRBV6-5 and TRBJ1-5, with D perhaps matching TRBD1 (6 bases). Trimming took 4 bases from V and 7 from J, leaving 14 bases between them. The CDR3 sequence is 14 residues long. The germline V gene encodes CDR1 MNHEY and CDR2 SVGAGI. The CDR3 loop is CASSSPERGQPQHF. Written as DNA, the CDR3 is TGTGCCAGCAGTTCCCCGGAGAGGGGGCAGCCCCAGCATTTT.

This chain links TRBV7-8 with TRBJ1-1, with a weak D call TRBD1 (6 bases). Germline values: CDR1 SGHVS, CDR2 FQNEAQ. The CDR3 contains 15 residues. V was trimmed by 0 bases and J by 1 base, leaving 9 bases between them. CDR3 sequence reads: CASSLAGTTNTEAFF. DNA for the CDR3: TGTGCCAGCAGCTTAGCCGGGACAACGAACACTGAAGCTTTCTTT.

The gene calls are TRBV9 and TRBJ1-2; 7 nucleotides agree with TRBD1. J gave up 0 bases and V 4 bases, and 6 bases lay outside the gene matches. Germline CDR1 SGDLS, CDR2 YYNGEE. There are 15 residues in the CDR3. CDR3 region: CASSQGGQANYGYTF. Here the CDR3 DNA reads TGTGCCAGCAGCCAGGGGGGTCAAGCTAACTATGGCTACACCTTC.

J is TRBJ2-1 and V is TRBV27, with 10 bases lining up with TRBD1. Germline CDR1 and CDR2: MNHEY and SMNVEV (reference sequence). V dropped 3 bases and J dropped 4; count of bases not matched to a gene: 9. The CDR3 extends over 17 amino acids. Written as DNA, the CDR3 is TGTGCCAGCAGTTTTTTTCCTAGGACAGGGGGTTACAATGAGCAGTTCTTC. It encodes CASSFFPRTGGYNEQFF.

The genes are TRBV29-1 and TRBJ2-1; tentative D call: TRBD1 (6 bases). The CDR3 contains 13 residues. Germline V gene data show CDR1 as SQVTM and CDR2 as ANQGSEA. Trimming took 4 bases from V and 3 from J, leaving 10 bases between them. The CDR3 DNA follows: TGCAGCGTTGGAACAGGGAGCTACAATGAGCAGTTCTTC. Its protein is CSVGTGSYNEQFF.

This chain uses TRBV2 with TRBJ2-7, with TRBD2 matching 8 bases. The germline V gene encodes CDR1 SNHLY and CDR2 FYNNEI. The CDR3 consists of 14 residues. The J segment lost 7 bases and the V segment lost 4 bases, leaving 9 bases of the junction unmatched. The chain's CDR3 is CASSGAGGGREQYF. The CDR3 DNA sequence: TGTGCCAGCAGTGGTGCGGGGGGAGGGCGTGAGCAGTACTTC.

The rearrangement links TRBV30 to TRBJ2-1; 12 bases fit TRBD2. The length of the CDR3 is 17 residues. Germline CDR1 and CDR2: GTSNPN and SVGIG (reference sequence). V shed 0 bases and J 0 bases; nucleotides not matched to a gene: 3. The CDR3 is CAWSVPSGGASYNEQFF. The CDR3 DNA is TGTGCCTGGAGTGTACCTAGCGGGGGGGCCTCCTACAATGAGCAGTTCTTC.

Here the CDR3 reads CASSEEDRTSVSYEQYF. CDR3 DNA: TGTGCCAGCAGTGAAGAAGATAGGACTAGCGTATCCTACGAGCAGTACTTC. The J gene is TRBJ2-7, the V gene TRBV6-1, with 9 nucleotides matching TRBD2. Per germline, CDR1 MNHNS and CDR2 SASEGT. CDR3 length: 17 amino acids. V trimming: 1 base; J trimming: 1 base; junction bases outside the gene matches: 8.

This clone was detected once. The J gene is TRBJ2-7, the V gene TRBV21-1; no DNA check was done on the table's D call, TRBD2. TRBV21-1 is tagged as a pseudogene. The CDR3 has 13 amino acids. CDR3 region: CASSKHWSYEQYV. The CDR3, as DNA: TGTGCCAGCAGCAAACATTGGAGCTACGAGCAGTACGTC.

This chain connects TRBV5-7 to TRBJ2-7; D gene uncertain. TRBV5-7 is filed as an ORF, its function uncertain. The CDR3 consists of 12 residues. Trimming pared 0 bases from V and 6 bases from J, leaving 7 bases between. CDR3 sequence reads: CASSLGLSEQYV. Here the CDR3 DNA reads TGTGCCAGCAGCTTGGGACTTTCCGAGCAGTACGTC.

The CDR3 nucleotides read TGTGCCAGCAATCTAGCGGGGGGCCGAGGAGAGACCCAGTACTTC. Residues: CASNLAGGRGETQYF. The rearrangement uses TRBV7-2 and TRBJ2-5; 11 bases line up with TRBD2. The CDR3 is 15 amino acids. In germline, CDR1 is SGHTA, CDR2 FQGNSA. Germline trimming cut 7 bases from V and 4 bases from J; bases unmatched to any gene: 8.

The chain links TRBV5-5 to TRBJ2-3; 10 bases are shared with TRBD2. The V gene end was trimmed by 10 bases and the J gene end by 0 bases; junction bases not matched to a gene: 5. The CDR3 is 14 residues long. Germline V gene data show CDR1 as SGHKS and CDR2 as YYEKEE (reference sequence). CDR3 residues: CAGGLAASTDTQYF. The CDR3 DNA follows: TGTGCCGGTGGACTAGCGGCTAGCACAGATACGCAGTATTTT.

This sequence joins TRBV5-1 and TRBJ2-3; TRBD2 aligns across 10 bases. Germline CDR1 and CDR2: SGHRS and YFSETQ. This CDR3 is built from 15 residues. V shed 0 bases and J 4 bases; nucleotides not matched to a gene: 2. CDR3 nucleotides: TGCGCCAGCAGCTTGGGGCTAGCGGGGGCAGATACGCAGTATTTT. Its translation is CASSLGLAGADTQYF.

The table lists this clone with a few counts. This chain uses TRBV27 with TRBJ1-1; 8 nucleotides line up with TRBD1. V lost 5 bases to trimming and J lost 3 bases; unmatched junction nucleotides: 8. Germline V CDR1 and CDR2: MNHEY, SMNVEV (reference sequence). The CDR3 consists of 15 residues. CDR3 bases: TGTGCCAGCAGTGCGCAGGGGGCAATTTACACTGAAGCTTTCTTT. It translates to CASSAQGAIYTEAFF.

V and J are TRBV15 and TRBJ2-7, with 7 nucleotides matching TRBD2. CDR1 LNHNV and CDR2 YYDKDF come from the germline V gene (reference sequence). This CDR3 contains 20 residues. The J segment lost 0 bases and the V segment lost 0 bases, leaving 17 bases of the junction unmatched. CDR3 coding DNA: TGTGCCACCAGCAGAGATACAGTCGCGGGAGTGATCCCAAGCTCCTACGAGCAGTACTTC. It yields the protein CATSRDTVAGVIPSSYEQYF.

The gene calls are TRBV19 and TRBJ2-3; 7 nucleotides agree with TRBD1. The V and J ends lost 5 bases and 3 bases, in that order; junction bases with no gene match: 8. The CDR3 runs to 15 residues. The germline V gene encodes CDR1 LNHDA and CDR2 SQIVND (reference sequence). The CDR3: CASSDWTGRTDTQYF. The DNA of the CDR3 is TGTGCCAGTAGTGACTGGACAGGAAGGACAGATACGCAGTATTTT.

The V gene is TRBV5-1, the J gene TRBJ2-1; 8 bases map to TRBD1. Germline lookup yields CDR1 SGHRS and CDR2 YFSETQ. Losses at the gene ends were 4 bases for V and 7 bases for J; bases not matched to a gene: 13. The length of the CDR3 is 16 residues. CDR3 region: CASSPPGGAPRNEQFF. The DNA for the CDR3 is TGCGCCAGCAGCCCCCCAGGGGGCGCCCCTCGGAATGAGCAGTTCTTC. The whole variable domain, remainder taken from reference TRBV5-1 and TRBJ2-1, is KAGVTQTPRYLIKTRGQQVTLSCSPISGHRSVSWYQQTPGQGLQFLFEYFSETQRNKGNFPGRFSGRQFSNSRSEMNVSTLELGDSALYLCASSPPGGAPRNEQFFGPGTRLTVL.

This clone was counted between two and nine times. This chain links TRBV25-1 with TRBJ2-7; 10 bases are shared with TRBD2. The CDR3 sequence is 15 residues long. The junction had 7 bases not matched to a gene; V was cut back by 3 bases and J by 5 bases. From germline, CDR1 is MGHDK and CDR2 SYGVNS. This chain's CDR3 is CASSEALAGVDEQYF. CDR3 sequence (DNA): TGTGCCAGCAGTGAGGCGCTAGCGGGAGTCGACGAGCAGTACTTC.

Only one count was recorded for this clone. This sequence joins TRBV18 and TRBJ2-1; D may be TRBD1 (5 bases). Trimming removed 3 bases from V and 9 bases from J, with 15 bases in between. Germline loops: CDR1 KGHSH, CDR2 LQKENI. CDR3 size: 14 residues. This chain's CDR3 is CASSPDGPRGEQFF. DNA of the CDR3: TGTGCCAGCTCACCGGACGGCCCTAGGGGTGAGCAGTTCTTC.